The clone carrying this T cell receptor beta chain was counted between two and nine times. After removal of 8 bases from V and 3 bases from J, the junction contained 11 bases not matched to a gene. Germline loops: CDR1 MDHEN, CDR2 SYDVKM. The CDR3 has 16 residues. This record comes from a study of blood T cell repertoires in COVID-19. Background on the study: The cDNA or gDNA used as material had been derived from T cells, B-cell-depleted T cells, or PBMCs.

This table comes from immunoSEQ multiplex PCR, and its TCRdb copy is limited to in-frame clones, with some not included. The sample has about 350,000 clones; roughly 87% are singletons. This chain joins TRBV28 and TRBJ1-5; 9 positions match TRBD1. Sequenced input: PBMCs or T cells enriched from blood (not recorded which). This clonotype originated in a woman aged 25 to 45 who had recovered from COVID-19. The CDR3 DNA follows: TGTGCCAGCGGAACGGGCGGGACAGGGATCAATCAGCCCCAGCATTTT. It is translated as CASGTGGTGINQPQHF.